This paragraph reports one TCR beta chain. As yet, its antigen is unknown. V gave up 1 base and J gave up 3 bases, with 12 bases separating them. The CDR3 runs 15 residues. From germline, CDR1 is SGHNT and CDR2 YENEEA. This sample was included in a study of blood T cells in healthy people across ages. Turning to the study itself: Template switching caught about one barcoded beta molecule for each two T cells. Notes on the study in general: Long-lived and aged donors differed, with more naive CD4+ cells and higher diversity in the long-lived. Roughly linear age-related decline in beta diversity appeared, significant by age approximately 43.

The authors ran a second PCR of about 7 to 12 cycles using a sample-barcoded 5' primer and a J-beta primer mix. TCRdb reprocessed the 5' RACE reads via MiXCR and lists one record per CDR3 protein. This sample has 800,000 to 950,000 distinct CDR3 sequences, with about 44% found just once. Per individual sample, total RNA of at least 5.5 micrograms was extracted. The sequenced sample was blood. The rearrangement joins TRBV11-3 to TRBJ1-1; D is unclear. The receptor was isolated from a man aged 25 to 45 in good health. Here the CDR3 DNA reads TGTGCCAGCAGCTTAGGGGGAGGGTTGGACACTGAAGCTTTCTTT. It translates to CASSLGGGLDTEAFF.